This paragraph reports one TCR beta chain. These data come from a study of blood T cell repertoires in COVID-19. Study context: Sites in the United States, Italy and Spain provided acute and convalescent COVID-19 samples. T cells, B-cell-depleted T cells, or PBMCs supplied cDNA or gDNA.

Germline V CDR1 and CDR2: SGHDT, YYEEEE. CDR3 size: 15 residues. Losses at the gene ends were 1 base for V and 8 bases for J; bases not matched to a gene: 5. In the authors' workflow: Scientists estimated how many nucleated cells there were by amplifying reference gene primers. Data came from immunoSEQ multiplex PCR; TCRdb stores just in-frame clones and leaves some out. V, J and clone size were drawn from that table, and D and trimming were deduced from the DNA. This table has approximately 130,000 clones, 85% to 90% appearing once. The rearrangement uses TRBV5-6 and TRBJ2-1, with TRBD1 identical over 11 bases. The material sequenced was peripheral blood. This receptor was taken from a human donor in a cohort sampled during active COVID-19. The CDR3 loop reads CASSLWTGGSDEQFF. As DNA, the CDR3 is TGTGCCAGCAGCTTGTGGACAGGGGGCAGTGATGAGCAGTTCTTC.